This T cell receptor beta chain was sequenced for a study of cytomegalovirus exposure and HLA in healthy donors. Findings and limits, study-wide: Across donors, most TCRs were seen rarely, yet some public ones were widespread.

Notes on this clone: Antigen: not known.

Profiling relied on immunoSEQ multiplex PCR, and the TCRdb table lists in-frame clones only, not all of them. The sample includes over 100,000 clones, nearly 90% seen only once; the top ten take 0.95% to 1.5%. Trimming removed 3 bases from V and 6 bases from J, with 5 bases in between. The germline gives CDR1 SEHNR, CDR2 FQNEAQ (reference sequence). The CDR3 extends over 12 amino acids. Sequencing was carried out using PBMCs. The chain uses TRBV7-9 and TRBJ2-2, with D possibly being TRBD1 (5 bases). The sequence came from a woman aged 18-30 years in good health and CMV-seronegative. The CDR3 protein is CASSFRAGELFF. In DNA, the CDR3 is TGTGCCAGCAGCTTCAGGGCCGGGGAGCTGTTTTTT.